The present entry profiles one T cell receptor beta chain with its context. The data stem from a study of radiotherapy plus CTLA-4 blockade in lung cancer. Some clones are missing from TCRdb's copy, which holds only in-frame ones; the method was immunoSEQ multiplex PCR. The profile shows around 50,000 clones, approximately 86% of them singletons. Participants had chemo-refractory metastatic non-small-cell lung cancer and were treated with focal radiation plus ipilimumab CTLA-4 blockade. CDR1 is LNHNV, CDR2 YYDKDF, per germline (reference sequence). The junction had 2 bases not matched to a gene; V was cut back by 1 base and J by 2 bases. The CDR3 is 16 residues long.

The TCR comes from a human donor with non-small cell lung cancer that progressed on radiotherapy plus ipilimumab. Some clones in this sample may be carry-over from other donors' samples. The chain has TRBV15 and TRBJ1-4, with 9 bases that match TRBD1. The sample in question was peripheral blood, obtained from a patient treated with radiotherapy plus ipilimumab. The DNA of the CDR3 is TGTGCCACCAGCAGAGTGACAGGGGGGACTAATGAAAAACTGTTTTTT. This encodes CATSRVTGGTNEKLFF.